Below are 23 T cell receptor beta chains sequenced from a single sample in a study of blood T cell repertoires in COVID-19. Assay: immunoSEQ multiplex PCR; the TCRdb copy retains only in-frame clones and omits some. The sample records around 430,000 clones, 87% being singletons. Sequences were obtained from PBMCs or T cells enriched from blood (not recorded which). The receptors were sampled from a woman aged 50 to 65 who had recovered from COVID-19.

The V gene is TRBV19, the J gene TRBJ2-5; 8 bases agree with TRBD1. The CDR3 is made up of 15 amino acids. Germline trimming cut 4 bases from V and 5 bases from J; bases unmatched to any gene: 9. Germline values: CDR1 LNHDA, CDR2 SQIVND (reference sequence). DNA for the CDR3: TGTGCCAGTAGTACCCTGGACAGGGCTATTGAGACCCAGTACTTC. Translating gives CASSTLDRAIETQYF.

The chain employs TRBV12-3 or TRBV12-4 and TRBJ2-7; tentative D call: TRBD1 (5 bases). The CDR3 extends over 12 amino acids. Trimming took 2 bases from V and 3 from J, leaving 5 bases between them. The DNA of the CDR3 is TGTGCCAGCAGTTTACAGGGCTACGAGCAGTACTTC. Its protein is CASSLQGYEQYF.

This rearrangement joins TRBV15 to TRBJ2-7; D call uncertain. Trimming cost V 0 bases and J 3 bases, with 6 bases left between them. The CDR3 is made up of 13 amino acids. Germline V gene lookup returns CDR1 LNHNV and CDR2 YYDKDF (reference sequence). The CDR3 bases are TGTGCCACCAGCAGAGATTCAGGCTACGAGCAGTACTTC. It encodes CATSRDSGYEQYF.

In DNA, the CDR3 is TGCAGCGTAGAGGGGGAAGAAGCCGTCGGGTATACGCAGTATTTT. Encoded protein: CSVEGEEAVGYTQYF. This sequence joins TRBV29-1 and TRBJ2-3; D possibly corresponds to TRBD1 (6 bases). The V end was cut by 6 bases, the J end by 7 bases, with 23 bases between. There are 15 residues in the CDR3. The V gene's germline CDR1 is SQVTM and CDR2 ANQGSEA.

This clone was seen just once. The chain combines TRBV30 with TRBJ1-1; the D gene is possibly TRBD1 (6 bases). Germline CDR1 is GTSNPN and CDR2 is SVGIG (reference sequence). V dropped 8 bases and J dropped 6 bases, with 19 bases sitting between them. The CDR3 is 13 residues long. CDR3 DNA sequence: TGTGCCCATCAGACGGGGGGCGCTTCTGAAGCTTTCTTT. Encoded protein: CAHQTGGASEAFF. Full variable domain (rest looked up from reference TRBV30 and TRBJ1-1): SQTIHQWPATLVQPVGSPLSLECTVEGTSNPNLYWYRQAAGRGLQLLFYSVGIGQISSEVPQNLSASRPQDRQFILSSKKLLLSDSGFYLCAHQTGGASEAFFGQGTRLTVV.

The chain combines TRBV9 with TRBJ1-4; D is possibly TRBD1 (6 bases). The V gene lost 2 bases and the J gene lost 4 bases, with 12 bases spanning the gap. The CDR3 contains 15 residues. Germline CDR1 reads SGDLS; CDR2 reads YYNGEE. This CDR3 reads CASSVSGQYNEKLFF. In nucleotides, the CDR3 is TGTGCCAGCAGCGTCTCCGGACAGTATAATGAAAAACTGTTTTTT.

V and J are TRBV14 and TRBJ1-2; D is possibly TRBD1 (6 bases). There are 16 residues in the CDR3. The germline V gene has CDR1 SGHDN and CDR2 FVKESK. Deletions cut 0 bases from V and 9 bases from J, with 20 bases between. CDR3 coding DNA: TGTGCCAGCAGCCAAGATCCCCCCGACAGGCCGAGGAGCTACACCTTC. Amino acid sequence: CASSQDPPDRPRSYTF.

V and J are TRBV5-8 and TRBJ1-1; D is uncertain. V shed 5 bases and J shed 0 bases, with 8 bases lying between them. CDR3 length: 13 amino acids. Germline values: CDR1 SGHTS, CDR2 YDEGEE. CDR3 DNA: TGTGCCAGCAGTTACCAGATGAACACTGAAGCTTTCTTT. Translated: CASSYQMNTEAFF.

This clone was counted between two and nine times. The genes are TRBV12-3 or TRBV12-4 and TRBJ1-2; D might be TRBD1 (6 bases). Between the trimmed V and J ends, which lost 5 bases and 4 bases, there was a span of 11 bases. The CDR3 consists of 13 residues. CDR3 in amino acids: CASSLGQIYGYTF. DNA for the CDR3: TGTGCCAGCAGTCTCGGACAGATCTATGGCTACACCTTC.

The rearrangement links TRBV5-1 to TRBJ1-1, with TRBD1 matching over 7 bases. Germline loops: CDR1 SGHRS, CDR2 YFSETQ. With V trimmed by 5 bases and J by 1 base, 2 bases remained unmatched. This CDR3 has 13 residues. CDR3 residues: CASRRQGNTEAFF. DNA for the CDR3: TGCGCCAGCAGACGACAGGGGAACACTGAAGCTTTCTTT.

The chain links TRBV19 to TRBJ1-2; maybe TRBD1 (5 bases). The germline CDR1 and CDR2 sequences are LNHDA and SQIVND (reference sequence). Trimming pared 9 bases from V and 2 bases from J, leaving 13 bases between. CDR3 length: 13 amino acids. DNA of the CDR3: TGTGCCAGCAGGGTCGGGGGAAACTATGGCTACACCTTC. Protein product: CASRVGGNYGYTF.

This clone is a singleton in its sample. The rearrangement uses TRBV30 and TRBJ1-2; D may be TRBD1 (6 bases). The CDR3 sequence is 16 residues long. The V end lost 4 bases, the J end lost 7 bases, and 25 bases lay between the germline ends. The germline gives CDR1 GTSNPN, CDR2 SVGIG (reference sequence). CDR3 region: CAWTTLALKPGAGYTF. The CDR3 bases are TGTGCCTGGACTACCTTAGCTCTGAAACCAGGGGCTGGCTACACCTTC.

CDR3 protein: CASSGPSGPSYNEQFF. The CDR3 nucleotides are TGTGCCAGCAGTGGACCTAGCGGTCCCTCCTACAATGAGCAGTTCTTC. The V call is TRBV27, the J call TRBJ2-1, with 7 positions matching TRBD2. Germline values: CDR1 MNHEY, CDR2 SMNVEV (reference sequence). V lost 5 bases and J lost 0; bases outside the gene matches: 7. The CDR3 loop spans 16 amino acids.

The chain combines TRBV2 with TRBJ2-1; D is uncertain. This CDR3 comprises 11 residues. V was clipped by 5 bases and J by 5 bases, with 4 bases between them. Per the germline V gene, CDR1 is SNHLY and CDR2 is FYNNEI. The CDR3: CASSYNNEQFF. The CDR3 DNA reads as TGTGCCAGCAGTTATAACAATGAGCAGTTCTTC. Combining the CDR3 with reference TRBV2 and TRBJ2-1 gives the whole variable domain EPEVTQTPSHQVTQMGQEVILRCVPISNHLYFYWYRQILGQKVEFLVSFYNNEISEKSEIFDDQFSVERPDGSNFTLKIRSTKLEDSAMYFCASSYNNEQFFGPGTRLTVL.

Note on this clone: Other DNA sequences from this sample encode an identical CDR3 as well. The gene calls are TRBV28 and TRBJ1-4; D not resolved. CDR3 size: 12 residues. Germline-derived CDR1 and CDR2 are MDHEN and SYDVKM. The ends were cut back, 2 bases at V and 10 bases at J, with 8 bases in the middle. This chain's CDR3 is CASSLKGGKLFF. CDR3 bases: TGTGCCAGCAGTTTAAAGGGAGGAAAACTGTTTTTT.

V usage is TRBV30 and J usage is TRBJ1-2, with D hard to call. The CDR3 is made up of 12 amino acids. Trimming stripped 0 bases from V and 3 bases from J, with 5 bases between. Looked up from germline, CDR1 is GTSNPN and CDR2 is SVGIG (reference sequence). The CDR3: CAWSVADYGYTF. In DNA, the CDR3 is TGTGCCTGGAGTGTGGCAGACTATGGCTACACCTTC.

CDR3 protein: CASSPRDPNEQFF. Here the CDR3 DNA reads TGTGCCAGCAGCCCTCGGGATCCGAATGAGCAGTTCTTC. The rearrangement joins TRBV9 to TRBJ2-1; D is possibly TRBD2 (5 bases). Germline assignment: CDR1 SGDLS and CDR2 YYNGEE. The CDR3 sequence is 13 residues long. Trimming took off 4 bases at V and 7 bases at J, with 12 bases between the two ends.

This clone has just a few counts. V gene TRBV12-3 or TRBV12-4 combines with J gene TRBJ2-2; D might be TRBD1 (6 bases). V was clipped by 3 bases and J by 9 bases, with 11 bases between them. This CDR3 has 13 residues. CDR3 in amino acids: CASSFQGTRELFF. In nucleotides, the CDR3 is TGTGCCAGCAGTTTTCAGGGGACCAGGGAGCTGTTTTTT.

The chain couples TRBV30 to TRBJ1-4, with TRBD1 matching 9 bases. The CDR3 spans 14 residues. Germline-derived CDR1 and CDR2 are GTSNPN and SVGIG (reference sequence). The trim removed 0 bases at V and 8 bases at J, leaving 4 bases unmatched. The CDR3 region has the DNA TGTGCCTGGAGTGTACAGGGGGCGGTCGAAAAACTGTTTTTT. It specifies CAWSVQGAVEKLFF.

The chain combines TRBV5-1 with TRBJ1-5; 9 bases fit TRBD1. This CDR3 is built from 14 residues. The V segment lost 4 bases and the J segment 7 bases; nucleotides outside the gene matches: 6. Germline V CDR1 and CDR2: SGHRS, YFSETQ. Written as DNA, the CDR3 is TGCGCCAGCAGCCTACAGGGGGCTGAACAGCCCCAGCATTTT. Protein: CASSLQGAEQPQHF.

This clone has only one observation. CDR3 nucleotide sequence: TGTGCCCTGACGGAGTTGAACACTGAAGCTTTCTTT. Its protein is CALTELNTEAFF. The chain uses TRBV30 and TRBJ1-1; D uncertain. From germline, CDR1 is GTSNPN and CDR2 SVGIG (reference sequence). The CDR3 runs 12 residues. V was clipped by 8 bases and J by 0 bases, with 10 bases between them.

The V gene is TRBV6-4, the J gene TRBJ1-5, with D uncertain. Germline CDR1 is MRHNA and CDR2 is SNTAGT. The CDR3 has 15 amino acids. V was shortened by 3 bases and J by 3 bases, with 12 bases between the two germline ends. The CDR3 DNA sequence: TGTGCCAGCAGTGAGGTGGGTGAGGTCAATCAGCCCCAGCATTTT. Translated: CASSEVGEVNQPQHF.

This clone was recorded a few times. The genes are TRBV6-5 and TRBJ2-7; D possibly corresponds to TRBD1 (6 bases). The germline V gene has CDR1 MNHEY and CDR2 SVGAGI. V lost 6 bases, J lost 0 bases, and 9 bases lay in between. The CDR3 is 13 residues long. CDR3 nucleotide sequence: TGTGCCAGCAGCGACAGGATCTCCTACGAGCAGTACTTC. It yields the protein CASSDRISYEQYF.